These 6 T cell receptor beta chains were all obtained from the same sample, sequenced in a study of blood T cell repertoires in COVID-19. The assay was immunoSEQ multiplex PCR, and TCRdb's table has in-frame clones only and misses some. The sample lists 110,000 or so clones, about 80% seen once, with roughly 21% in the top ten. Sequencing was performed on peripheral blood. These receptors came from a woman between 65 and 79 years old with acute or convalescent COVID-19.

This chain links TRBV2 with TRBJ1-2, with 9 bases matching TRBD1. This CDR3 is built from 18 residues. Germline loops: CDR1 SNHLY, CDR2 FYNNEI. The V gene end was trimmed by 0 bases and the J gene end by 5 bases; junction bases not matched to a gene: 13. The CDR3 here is CASSEAWDRDQLPYGYTF. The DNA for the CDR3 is TGTGCCAGCAGTGAAGCGTGGGACAGGGACCAACTTCCTTATGGCTACACCTTC. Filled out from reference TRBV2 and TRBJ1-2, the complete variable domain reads EPEVTQTPSHQVTQMGQEVILRCVPISNHLYFYWYRQILGQKVEFLVSFYNNEISEKSEIFDDQFSVERPDGSNFTLKIRSTKLEDSAMYFCASSEAWDRDQLPYGYTFGSGTRLTVV.

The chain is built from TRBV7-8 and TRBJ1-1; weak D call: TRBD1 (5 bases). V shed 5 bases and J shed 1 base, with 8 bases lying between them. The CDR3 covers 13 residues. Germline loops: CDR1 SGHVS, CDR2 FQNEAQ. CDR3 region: CASSVQGNTEAFF. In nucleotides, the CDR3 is TGTGCCAGCAGCGTGCAGGGGAACACTGAAGCTTTCTTT.

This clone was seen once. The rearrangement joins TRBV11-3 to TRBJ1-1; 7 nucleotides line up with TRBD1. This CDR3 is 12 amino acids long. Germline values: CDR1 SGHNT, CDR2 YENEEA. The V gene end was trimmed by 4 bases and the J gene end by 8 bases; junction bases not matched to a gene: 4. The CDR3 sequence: CASSSRDSEAFF. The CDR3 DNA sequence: TGTGCCAGCAGCTCCCGGGACAGCGAAGCTTTCTTT.

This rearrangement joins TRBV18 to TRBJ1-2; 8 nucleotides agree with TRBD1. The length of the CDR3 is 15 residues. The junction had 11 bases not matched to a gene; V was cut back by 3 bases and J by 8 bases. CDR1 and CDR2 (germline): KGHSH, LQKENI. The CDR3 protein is CASSPGQGGFEGYTF. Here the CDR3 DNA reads TGTGCCAGCTCACCCGGACAGGGTGGTTTCGAAGGCTACACCTTC.

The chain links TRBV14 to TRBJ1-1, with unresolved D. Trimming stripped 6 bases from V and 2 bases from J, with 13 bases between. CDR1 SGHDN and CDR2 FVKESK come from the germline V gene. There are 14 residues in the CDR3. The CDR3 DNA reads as TGTGCCAGCAGACCCCTAGCACTCAACACTGAAGCTTTCTTT. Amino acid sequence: CASRPLALNTEAFF.

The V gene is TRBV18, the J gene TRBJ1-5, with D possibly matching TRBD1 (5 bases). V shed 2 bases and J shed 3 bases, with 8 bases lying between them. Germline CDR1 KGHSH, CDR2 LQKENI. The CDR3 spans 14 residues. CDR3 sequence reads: CASSPLDTNQPQHF. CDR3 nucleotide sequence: TGTGCCAGCTCACCATTGGACACCAATCAGCCCCAGCATTTT.